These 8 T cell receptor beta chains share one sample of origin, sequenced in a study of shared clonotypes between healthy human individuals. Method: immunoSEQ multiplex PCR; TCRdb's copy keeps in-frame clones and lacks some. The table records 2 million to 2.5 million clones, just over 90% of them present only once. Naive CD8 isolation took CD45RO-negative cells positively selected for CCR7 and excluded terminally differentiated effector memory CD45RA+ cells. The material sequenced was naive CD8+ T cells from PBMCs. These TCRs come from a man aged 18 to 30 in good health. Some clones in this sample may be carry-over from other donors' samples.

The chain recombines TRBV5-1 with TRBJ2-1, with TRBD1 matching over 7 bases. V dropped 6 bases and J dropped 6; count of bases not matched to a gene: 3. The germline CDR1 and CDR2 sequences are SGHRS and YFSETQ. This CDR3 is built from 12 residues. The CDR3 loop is CASTSGGNEQFF. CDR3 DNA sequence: TGCGCCAGCACTTCAGGGGGCAATGAGCAGTTCTTC.

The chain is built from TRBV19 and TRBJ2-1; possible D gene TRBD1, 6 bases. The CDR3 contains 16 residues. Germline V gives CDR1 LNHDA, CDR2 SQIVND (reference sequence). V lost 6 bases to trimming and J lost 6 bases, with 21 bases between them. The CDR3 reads CASRIMAAGDGNEQFF. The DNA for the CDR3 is TGTGCCAGTAGAATCATGGCGGCAGGGGATGGCAATGAGCAGTTCTTC.

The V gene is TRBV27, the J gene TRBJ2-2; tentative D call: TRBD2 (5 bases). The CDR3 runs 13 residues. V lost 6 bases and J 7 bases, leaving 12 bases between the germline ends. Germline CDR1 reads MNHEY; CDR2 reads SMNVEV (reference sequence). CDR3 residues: CASRSLEGGELFF. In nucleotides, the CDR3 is TGTGCCAGCAGATCCCTTGAGGGCGGGGAGCTGTTTTTT.

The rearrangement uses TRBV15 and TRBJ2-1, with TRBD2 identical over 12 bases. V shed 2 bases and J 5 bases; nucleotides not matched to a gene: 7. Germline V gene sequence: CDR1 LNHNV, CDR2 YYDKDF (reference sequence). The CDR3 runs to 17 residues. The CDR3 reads CATSRKILAGGNNEQFF. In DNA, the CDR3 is TGTGCCACCAGCAGAAAAATCCTAGCGGGAGGGAACAATGAGCAGTTCTTC.

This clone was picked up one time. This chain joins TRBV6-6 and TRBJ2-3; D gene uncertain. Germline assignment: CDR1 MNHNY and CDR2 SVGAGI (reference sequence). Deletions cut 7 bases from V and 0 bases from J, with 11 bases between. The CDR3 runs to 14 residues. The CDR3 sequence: CASTQNPSTDTQYF. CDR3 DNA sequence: TGTGCCAGCACCCAGAACCCCAGCACAGATACGCAGTATTTT.

The CDR3 DNA reads TGTGCCTGGAGGCCACAACGGGGTCACGAGCAGTACTTC. This codes for CAWRPQRGHEQYF. The chain employs TRBV30 and TRBJ2-7; D is possibly TRBD2 (5 bases). The CDR3 runs 13 residues. The V end was cut by 3 bases, the J end by 5 bases, with 14 bases between. The V gene's germline CDR1 is GTSNPN and CDR2 SVGIG (reference sequence).

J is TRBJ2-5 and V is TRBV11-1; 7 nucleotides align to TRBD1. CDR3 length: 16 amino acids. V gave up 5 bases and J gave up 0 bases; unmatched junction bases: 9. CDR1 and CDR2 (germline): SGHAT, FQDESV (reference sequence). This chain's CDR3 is CASSVGTDPYQETQYF. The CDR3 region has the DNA TGTGCCAGCAGCGTCGGGACAGACCCGTACCAAGAGACCCAGTACTTC.

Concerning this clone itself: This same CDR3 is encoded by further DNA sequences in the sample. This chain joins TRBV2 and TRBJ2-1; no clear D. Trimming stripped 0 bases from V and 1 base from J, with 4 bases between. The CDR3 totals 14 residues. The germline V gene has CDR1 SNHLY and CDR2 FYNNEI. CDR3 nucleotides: TGTGCCAGCAGTGAAGCTGCTTCCTACAATGAGCAGTTCTTC. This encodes CASSEAASYNEQFF.